This T cell receptor (beta chain) was identified during a study of T cell changes during pregnancy in multiple sclerosis. Trimming cost V 3 bases and J 7 bases; bases outside gene matches: 14. CDR3 length: 17 amino acids. Germline V CDR1 and CDR2: SNHLY, FYNNEI. Clones were sequenced by immunoSEQ multiplex PCR, and TCRdb holds only the in-frame ones, with some missing. The table has about 79,000 clones, roughly 93% seen once. The material was peripheral blood, obtained in the second trimester of pregnancy. The TCR sequence derives from a female donor in good health, enrolled as a control in a pregnancy study. This sequence joins TRBV2 and TRBJ1-2, with 10 bases identical to TRBD1. The CDR3: CASSDYGTGATMSGYTF. CDR3 bases: TGTGCCAGCAGTGACTACGGGACAGGGGCTACAATGAGTGGCTACACCTTC.